These 27 T cell receptor beta chains share one sample of origin, sequenced in a study of cytotoxic CD8 clonotypes in ibrutinib-treated CLL. The table came from immunoSEQ multiplex PCR; TCRdb's copy has only in-frame clones and leaves some out. The sample has tens of thousands of clones; about two thirds are singletons. The material was PBMCs, obtained after 24 months of ibrutinib treatment. The receptors here all came from a human donor with chronic lymphocytic leukemia.

In this sample, this clone turned up a few times. The V call is TRBV7-9, the J call TRBJ2-3; D possibly corresponds to TRBD2 (7 bases). The CDR3 covers 14 residues. The germline CDR1 and CDR2 sequences are SEHNR and FQNEAQ (reference sequence). The V end was cut by 8 bases, the J end by 5 bases, with 17 bases between. This CDR3 reads CASGERGGQDTQYF. In DNA, the CDR3 is TGTGCCAGCGGCGAGAGGGGGGGCCAAGATACGCAGTATTTT.

The genes are TRBV19 and TRBJ1-6, with D hard to call. The germline CDR1 and CDR2 sequences are LNHDA and SQIVND (reference sequence). CDR3 length: 15 amino acids. The ends were cut back, 1 base at V and 5 bases at J, with 9 bases in the middle. In DNA form, the CDR3 reads TGTGCCAGTAGTATAGGGGCGAACCATAATTCACCCCTCCACTTT. Its protein product is CASSIGANHNSPLHF.

The chain carries TRBV11-2 and TRBJ2-2; 7 bases are a match to TRBD1. Germline-derived CDR1 and CDR2 are SGHAT and FQNNGV. This CDR3 spans 19 amino acids. Unmatched junction bases numbered 18, after V lost 2 bases and J lost 6 bases. The DNA of the CDR3 is TGTGCCAGCAGCTTATCCCTTACAGGGGCAGGAACTGGACCCGGGGAGCTGTTTTTT. Translation gives CASSLSLTGAGTGPGELFF.

The CDR3 DNA sequence: TGTGCCAGCAGCTTGGACAGGGCAATCTCCGGCTACACCTTC. It specifies CASSLDRAISGYTF. The chain has TRBV5-4 and TRBJ1-2, with TRBD1 as a possible D gene (6 bases). Looked up from germline, CDR1 is SGHNT and CDR2 is YYREEE (reference sequence). CDR3 length equals 14 residues. The germline V and J ends were trimmed by 0 bases and 8 bases, with 14 bases remaining between them. Complete variable domain (other parts from reference TRBV5-4 and TRBJ1-2): ETGVTQSPTHLIKTRGQQVTLRCSSQSGHNTVSWYQQALGQGPQFIFQYYREEENGRGNFPPRFSGLQFPNYSSELNVNALELDDSALYLCASSLDRAISGYTFGSGTRLTVV.

This chain links TRBV25-1 with TRBJ1-3; D call uncertain. Trimming took 8 bases from V and 9 from J, leaving 14 bases between them. This CDR3 has 12 residues. Germline V lookup: CDR1 MGHDK, CDR2 SYGVNS. This CDR3 reads CASSQVSSTIYF. CDR3 in DNA: TGTGCCAGCTCTCAGGTGAGCTCCACCATATATTTT.

By its share, this clone is medium-sized. The V gene is TRBV2, the J gene TRBJ1-6; no clear D gene. The CDR3 consists of 11 residues. V was cut by 4 bases and J by 10 bases, with 5 bases left in between. Germline lookup yields CDR1 SNHLY and CDR2 FYNNEI. The CDR3 DNA reads as TGTGCCAGCAGTGGTAGGTCACCCCTCCACTTT. Its protein is CASSGRSPLHF.

The CDR3, as DNA: TGTGCCAGCAGCGCCGAACAGGGGGAGTGGGAGACCCAGTACTTC. Amino acid sequence: CASSAEQGEWETQYF. This chain links TRBV9 with TRBJ2-5; 8 bases map to TRBD1. The germline gives CDR1 SGDLS, CDR2 YYNGEE. This CDR3 has 15 residues. J lost 5 bases, V lost 3 bases, and 9 bases had no gene match.

The chain combines TRBV11-2 with TRBJ1-1; tentatively, D is TRBD1 (6 bases). This CDR3 is 12 amino acids long. Trimming took off 8 bases at V and 0 bases at J, with 7 bases between the two ends. Germline V CDR1 and CDR2: SGHAT, FQNNGV. DNA for the CDR3: TGTGCCAGCCGGGACATGAACACTGAAGCTTTCTTT. Translating gives CASRDMNTEAFF.

This clone was seen only once. The chain joins TRBV4-2 to TRBJ1-1, with D maybe TRBD1 (5 bases). The CDR3 is 15 amino acids. Trimming shortened V by 2 bases and J by 0 bases, and 10 bases separated the two germline ends. Per germline, CDR1 LGHNA and CDR2 YNFKEQ. CDR3 sequence reads: CASSQPGVVNTEAFF. Written as DNA, the CDR3 is TGTGCCAGCAGCCAACCGGGGGTGGTGAACACTGAAGCTTTCTTT.

CDR3 protein: CASSADSDTEAFF. CDR3 DNA sequence: TGTGCCAGCTCGGCCGATTCAGACACTGAAGCTTTCTTT. The chain uses TRBV18 and TRBJ1-1; D remains unclear. The germline V gene has CDR1 KGHSH and CDR2 LQKENI. V was clipped by 6 bases and J by 3 bases, with 11 bases between them. The CDR3 loop spans 13 amino acids. The complete variable domain, with remaining parts taken from reference TRBV18 and TRBJ1-1, reads NAGVMQNPRHLVRRRGQEARLRCSPMKGHSHVYWYRQLPEEGLKFMVYLQKENIIDESGMPKERFSAEFPKEGPSILRIQQVVRGDSAAYFCASSADSDTEAFFGQGTRLTVV.

The V and J genes are TRBV19 and TRBJ1-2; TRBD1 is a possible D gene (5 bases). Germline CDR1 and CDR2: LNHDA and SQIVND (reference sequence). CDR3 length: 13 residues. Trimming shortened V by 3 bases and J by 10 bases, and 15 bases separated the two germline ends. CDR3 sequence (DNA): TGTGCCAGTAGTATCCGGGACCCCAGGGCCTACACCTTC. Translated: CASSIRDPRAYTF. Looking up the rest from reference TRBV19 and TRBJ1-2 gives the full variable domain: DGGITQSPKYLFRKEGQNVTLSCEQNLNHDAMYWYRQDPGQGLRLIYYSQIVNDFQKGDIAEGYSVSREKKESFPLTVTSAQKNPTAFYLCASSIRDPRAYTFGSGTRLTVV.

This rearrangement joins TRBV12-5 to TRBJ1-1, with TRBD1 matching over 7 bases. The CDR3 sequence is 12 residues long. Germline-derived CDR1 and CDR2 are LGHNT and FRNRAP. V was pared by 6 bases and J by 5 bases, with 3 bases of the junction left unmatched. As DNA, the CDR3 is TGTGCTAGTGGGCGACAGGGAACTGAAGCTTTCTTT. Protein product: CASGRQGTEAFF.

This chain joins TRBV10-3 and TRBJ1-1, with TRBD1 as a possible D gene (6 bases). V shed 6 bases and J shed 1 base, with 15 bases lying between them. Germline loops: CDR1 ENHRY, CDR2 SYGVKD. The CDR3 is made up of 15 amino acids. CDR3 loop: CAISDSRGENTEAFF. CDR3 nucleotide sequence: TGTGCCATCAGCGACTCGAGGGGGGAGAACACTGAAGCTTTCTTT.

The rearrangement uses TRBV5-1 and TRBJ1-1; the D is unclear. The CDR3 runs to 14 residues. CDR1 SGHRS and CDR2 YFSETQ come from the germline V gene. Trimming stripped 4 bases from V and 5 bases from J, with 15 bases between. CDR3 DNA sequence: TGCGCCAGCAGCCTGGTCCCGGAGGCAACTGAAGCTTTCTTT. As protein: CASSLVPEATEAFF.

As for this clone: This sequence is one base from a far larger clone and is likely a read error. The chain uses TRBV4-2 and TRBJ1-2; D is ambiguous. Germline V lookup: CDR1 LGHNA, CDR2 YNFKEQ. The CDR3 loop spans 14 amino acids. Trimming left V 0 bases short and J 6 bases short, with 11 bases between. The CDR3 protein is CASSQDRSRDGYTF. The CDR3, as DNA: TGTGCCAGCAGCCAAGATCGGTCTAGAGATGGCTACACCTTC.

The V call is TRBV6-1, the J call TRBJ2-1; 12 nucleotides agree with TRBD2. V trimming: 6 bases; J trimming: 9 bases; junction bases outside the gene matches: 9. The CDR3 has 15 amino acids. Germline CDR1 MNHNS, CDR2 SASEGT. The CDR3 nucleotides read TGTGCCAGCAGGGCTAGCGGGGGGGCCGCAGGTGAGCAGTTCTTC. This codes for CASRASGGAAGEQFF.

The gene calls are TRBV2 and TRBJ2-7; 9 bases agree with TRBD1. Germline V gene lookup returns CDR1 SNHLY and CDR2 FYNNEI. This CDR3 contains 14 residues. Trimming took 6 bases from V and 5 from J; bases not matched to a gene: 8. CDR3 loop: CASSDDRGSNEQYF. In nucleotides, the CDR3 is TGTGCCAGCAGCGACGACAGGGGGTCGAACGAGCAGTACTTC. Complete variable domain (other parts from reference TRBV2 and TRBJ2-7): EPEVTQTPSHQVTQMGQEVILRCVPISNHLYFYWYRQILGQKVEFLVSFYNNEISEKSEIFDDQFSVERPDGSNFTLKIRSTKLEDSAMYFCASSDDRGSNEQYFGPGTRLTVT.

In its sample, this clone was seen a few times. CDR3 in DNA: TGTGCCAGCAGCACGAGTAGGGACACCAACACCGGGGAGCTGTTTTTT. Protein: CASSTSRDTNTGELFF. V and J are TRBV7-6 and TRBJ2-2, with D maybe TRBD1 (6 bases). Germline values: CDR1 SGHVS, CDR2 FNYEAQ. The CDR3 extends over 16 amino acids. Trimming took 5 bases from V and 2 from J, leaving 15 bases between them.

Judged by abundance, this clone is large (0.1 to 1%). The V call is TRBV7-9, the J call TRBJ2-5, with D hard to call. Between the trimmed V and J ends, which lost 3 bases and 4 bases, there was a span of 6 bases. This CDR3 region has 12 residues. Germline lookup yields CDR1 SEHNR and CDR2 FQNEAQ (reference sequence). This chain's CDR3 is CASSFLTETQYF. DNA for the CDR3: TGTGCCAGCAGCTTTTTAACAGAGACCCAGTACTTC.

The V gene is TRBV19, the J gene TRBJ2-2; D remains unclear. V was cut by 5 bases and J by 1 base, with 17 bases left in between. The CDR3 is made up of 17 amino acids. In germline, CDR1 is LNHDA, CDR2 SQIVND (reference sequence). In nucleotides, the CDR3 is TGTGCCAGTAGTCCCCGGGCTCTCTCAATGAACACCGGGGAGCTGTTTTTT. It encodes CASSPRALSMNTGELFF. The full variable domain, its missing parts supplied by reference TRBV19 and TRBJ2-2, is DGGITQSPKYLFRKEGQNVTLSCEQNLNHDAMYWYRQDPGQGLRLIYYSQIVNDFQKGDIAEGYSVSREKKESFPLTVTSAQKNPTAFYLCASSPRALSMNTGELFFGEGSRLTVL.

To note about this clone: At one end the junction does not follow the germline gene, possibly because of a read error. The chain couples TRBV5-3 to TRBJ2-5; tentative D call: TRBD2 (5 bases). TRBV5-3 is an open reading frame, and its role is uncertain. CDR3 length: 14 residues. The CDR3 nucleotides read TGTGCCAGCAGCTTTTTTGAGGGTCGAGAGACCCAGTACTTC. Its protein is CASSFFEGRETQYF.

The chain couples TRBV7-8 to TRBJ2-7, with D perhaps matching TRBD1 or TRBD2 (6 bases each). V lost 6 bases and J lost 3, with 18 bases in between. CDR3 length: 15 amino acids. Germline V lookup: CDR1 SGHVS, CDR2 FQNEAQ. The CDR3 protein is CASSRFGGAGYEQYF. Here the CDR3 DNA reads TGTGCCAGCAGTCGTTTCGGGGGCGCAGGCTACGAGCAGTACTTC.

This chain links TRBV19 with TRBJ1-1; D is ambiguous. CDR3 length equals 10 residues. Trimming cost V 7 bases and J 11 bases, with 11 bases left between them. Germline CDR1 and CDR2: LNHDA and SQIVND (reference sequence). This chain's CDR3 is CASKGTRAFF. The CDR3 region has the DNA TGTGCCAGTAAGGGTACTAGGGCTTTCTTT.

The chain has TRBV11-2 and TRBJ1-3; D remains ambiguous. The germline V and J ends were trimmed by 8 bases and 1 base, with 9 bases remaining between them. The CDR3 length is 13 residues. Germline V lookup: CDR1 SGHAT, CDR2 FQNNGV. The CDR3 DNA is TGTGCCAGCGGGTACACATCTGGAAACACCATATATTTT. Amino acids: CASGYTSGNTIYF.

This sequence joins TRBV7-9 and TRBJ1-2, with D maybe TRBD1 (5 bases). The ends were cut back, 3 bases at V and 10 bases at J, with 15 bases in the middle. Germline lookup yields CDR1 SEHNR and CDR2 FQNEAQ (reference sequence). The CDR3 has 13 residues. The CDR3 bases are TGTGCCAGCAGCTTGAGGGGAGCTAACCTCTACACCTTC. This codes for CASSLRGANLYTF. Full variable domain (rest looked up from reference TRBV7-9 and TRBJ1-2): DTGVSQNPRHKITKRGQNVTFRCDPISEHNRLYWYRQTLGQGPEFLTYFQNEAQLEKSRLLSDRFSAERPKGSFSTLEIQRTEQGDSAMYLCASSLRGANLYTFGSGTRLTVV.

The chain links TRBV7-9 to TRBJ2-5, with 8 bases identical to TRBD1. Trimming removed 1 base from V and 9 bases from J; junction bases left unmatched: 4. This CDR3 has 13 amino acids. From germline, CDR1 is SEHNR and CDR2 FQNEAQ (reference sequence). This CDR3 reads CASSLEDRAAQYF. CDR3 sequence (DNA): TGTGCCAGCAGCTTAGAGGACAGGGCGGCCCAGTACTTC.

V gene TRBV5-8 combines with J gene TRBJ2-3; no clear D. The V end lost 4 bases, the J end lost 1 base, and 16 bases lay between the germline ends. CDR1 is SGHTS and CDR2 is YDEGEE in the germline V gene. The length of the CDR3 is 16 residues. The CDR3, as DNA: TGTGCCAGCAGCCCCCTCCAACAGAGAGGCACAGATACGCAGTATTTT. It translates to CASSPLQQRGTDTQYF.